This TCR beta chain was captured by sequencing in a study of blood T cell repertoires in COVID-19. Study details: Donors in the United States, Italy and Spain gave samples during acute or convalescent COVID-19. The cDNA or gDNA used as material had been derived from T cells, B-cell-depleted T cells, or PBMCs.

Original methodology: Reference gene primer amplification yielded estimated nucleated cell counts. Assay used: immunoSEQ multiplex PCR; TCRdb lists only in-frame clones, some missing. Clonal size and the V and J genes are those of that table, whereas D and trimming came from the DNA. Among about 190,000 clones, 85% to 90% were seen once, and the ten largest hold 5% to 6.5%. Germline V gives CDR1 MDHEN, CDR2 SYDVKM. CDR3 length equals 15 residues. V gave up 7 bases and J gave up 0 bases; unmatched junction bases: 6. The receptor's source is a man aged 40-49 years with active or convalescent COVID-19. Sequencing was done on a sample of peripheral blood. The chain combines TRBV28 with TRBJ2-7; TRBD1 agrees at 10 bases. Here the CDR3 reads CASTGTGAISYEQYF. The CDR3 bases are TGTGCCAGCACCGGGACAGGGGCCATCTCCTACGAGCAGTACTTC.